The 2 T cell receptor beta chains in this list originate from one sample, sequenced in a study of T cells in Graves' hyperthyroidism and ophthalmopathy. Template material for amplifying TCR beta CDR3 regions consisted of RNA transcripts. HTBI primers were the set used in a first-round RT-PCR of the TCR CDR3. One entry per CDR3 protein results from TCRdb running MiXCR on the multiplex PCR reads. The table has about 600,000 distinct CDR3 sequences, approximately 16% seen once. The specimen sequenced was blood. Source of these receptors: a woman aged 40 to 50 with Graves' ophthalmopathy.

This clonotype came up many times. The chain uses TRBV7-3 and TRBJ2-3; 10 bases align to TRBD2. Germline V gives CDR1 SGHTA, CDR2 FQGTGA. The CDR3 length is 13 residues. V trimming: 4 bases; J trimming: 6 bases; junction bases outside the gene matches: 1. This chain's CDR3 is CASSSAGGDTQYF. CDR3 DNA sequence: TGTGCCAGCAGCTCAGCGGGAGGGGATACGCAGTATTTT.

This clonotype appeared a few times. The chain has TRBV28 and TRBJ2-5; D is ambiguous. CDR1 is MDHEN, CDR2 SYDVKM, per germline. Trimming stripped 8 bases from V and 3 bases from J, with 10 bases between. The CDR3 consists of 12 residues. CDR3 amino acids: CASAPVEETQYF. The CDR3 nucleotides read TGTGCCAGCGCTCCCGTCGAAGAGACCCAGTACTTC.